This TCR beta chain was obtained from a study of cytomegalovirus exposure and HLA in healthy donors. Amplification used 60 Vbeta primers and 13 Jbeta primers. Clones were sequenced by immunoSEQ multiplex PCR, and TCRdb holds only the in-frame ones, with some missing. The sample holds around 180,000 clones, about four fifths seen once. This clonotype originated in a man aged 18 to 30 in good health and CMV-seronegative. The source material was PBMCs.

The CDR3 loop is CACRTGNTEAFF. DNA of the CDR3: TGTGCCTGCCGGACAGGGAACACTGAAGCTTTCTTT. This chain joins TRBV19 and TRBJ1-1; 7 bases fit TRBD1. The CDR3 has 12 amino acids. Germline assignment: CDR1 LNHDA and CDR2 SQIVND (reference sequence). The V and J ends lost 11 bases and 1 base, in that order; junction bases with no gene match: 4.